The following is a T cell receptor beta chain sequence with its context. Antigen unknown. This sample was included in a study of OX40 agonist ivuxolimab in advanced cancers. General study points: Expanded clones tended on average to be more numerous among CD8+ T cells than CD4+.

TCRdb's copy holds only in-frame clones and misses some; the assay was immunoSEQ multiplex PCR. Of tens of thousands of clones listed, 85% to 90% are singletons. Trimming left V 0 bases short and J 6 bases short, with 4 bases between. Germline CDR1 reads SEHNR; CDR2 reads FQNEAQ (reference sequence). The CDR3 length is 12 residues. This receptor was obtained from an adult with an advanced solid tumor such as melanoma, head and neck, liver or kidney cancer. The starting material was CD4+ or CD8+ T cells sorted from blood, obtained in a trial of the OX40 agonist ivuxolimab. The V gene is TRBV7-9, the J gene TRBJ2-3, with no clear D. DNA of the CDR3: TGTGCCAGCAGCTTAGCAATCGATACGCAGTATTTT. It encodes CASSLAIDTQYF. Full variable domain (outside the CDR3, taken from reference TRBV7-9 and TRBJ2-3): DTGVSQNPRHKITKRGQNVTFRCDPISEHNRLYWYRQTLGQGPEFLTYFQNEAQLEKSRLLSDRFSAERPKGSFSTLEIQRTEQGDSAMYLCASSLAIDTQYFGPGTRLTVL.